This T cell receptor beta chain was sequenced during a study of shared clonotypes between healthy human individuals. The run depth of the assay was deep. Using immunoSEQ multiplex PCR, the repertoire was profiled, and TCRdb retains in-frame clones only, with some absent. The repertoire holds 400,000 to 600,000 clones, with about 75% as singletons. Germline values: CDR1 SGHDT, CDR2 YYEEEE. Trimming left V 2 bases short and J 3 bases short, with 8 bases between. The CDR3 is 13 residues long. The chain employs TRBV5-6 and TRBJ2-5; D is uncertain. The sequence came from a woman between 35 and 50 years old in good health. Some clones in this sample may be carry-over from other donors' samples. Material for sequencing was PBMCs. The CDR3 region is CASSLPVEETQYF. CDR3 sequence (DNA): TGTGCCAGCAGCTTACCAGTAGAAGAGACCCAGTACTTC.